These 13 T cell receptor beta chains were all obtained from the same sample, sequenced in a study of CD8+ T cells in alopecia areata. The treatment: oral pan-JAK inhibitor, 5-10 mg twice daily. After isolation, RNA underwent reverse transcription to generate cDNA as the sequencing template. The table came from immunoSEQ multiplex PCR; TCRdb's copy has only in-frame clones and leaves some out. The sample consists of tens of thousands of clones, just over 70% of them appearing once. Sequencing used CD8+ T cells sorted from blood, obtained at approximately week 44, from a patient treated with tofacitinib. The receptors were sampled from a human donor with alopecia areata.

With respect to this clone: Other DNA sequences in this sample translate to the same CDR3. The J gene is TRBJ2-2, the V gene TRBV11-2; D remains unclear. Trimming removed 5 bases from V and 6 bases from J, with 4 bases in between. Germline lookup yields CDR1 SGHAT and CDR2 FQNNGV. The CDR3 is 11 residues long. CDR3 in amino acids: CASSPPGELFF. CDR3 DNA: TGTGCCAGCAGCCCTCCCGGGGAGCTGTTTTTT. The whole variable domain, filled in from reference TRBV11-2 and TRBJ2-2, reads EAGVAQSPRYKIIEKRQSVAFWCNPISGHATLYWYQQILGQGPKLLIQFQNNGVVDDSQLPKDRFSAERLKGVDSTLKIQPAKLEDSAVYLCASSPPGELFFGEGSRLTVL.

CDR3 coding DNA: TGCGCCAGCTGGGGCAGTAAGACCGGTGGGGAGCTGTTTTTT. Its protein is CASWGSKTGGELFF. The V call is TRBV5-1, the J call TRBJ2-2, with D perhaps matching TRBD1 (5 bases). V dropped 7 bases and J dropped 8 bases, with 18 bases sitting between them. The CDR3 covers 14 residues. Looked up from germline, CDR1 is SGHRS and CDR2 is YFSETQ. Together with reference TRBV5-1 and TRBJ2-2, the CDR3 gives the full variable domain: KAGVTQTPRYLIKTRGQQVTLSCSPISGHRSVSWYQQTPGQGLQFLFEYFSETQRNKGNFPGRFSGRQFSNSRSEMNVSTLELGDSALYLCASWGSKTGGELFFGEGSRLTVL.

The J gene is TRBJ1-2, the V gene TRBV4-3; D is possibly TRBD1 (5 bases). Deletions cut 0 bases from V and 0 bases from J, with 11 bases between. Germline lookup yields CDR1 LGHNA and CDR2 YSLEER. This CDR3 contains 16 residues. CDR3 in amino acids: CASSQDPTASNYGYTF. CDR3 DNA: TGCGCCAGCAGCCAAGACCCGACAGCTTCTAACTATGGCTACACCTTC.

This chain connects TRBV2 to TRBJ1-4; perhaps TRBD1 as D (5 bases). The germline V and J ends were trimmed by 4 bases and 8 bases, with 11 bases remaining between them. The CDR3 has 13 residues. Looked up from germline, CDR1 is SNHLY and CDR2 is FYNNEI. CDR3 coding DNA: TGTGCCAGCAGTGGAGGGGCGTGGGAAAAACTGTTTTTT. It is translated as CASSGGAWEKLFF.

The chain has TRBV29-1 and TRBJ1-2; D might be TRBD1 (5 bases). The ends were cut back, 3 bases at V and 8 bases at J, with 16 bases in the middle. Germline V gives CDR1 SQVTM, CDR2 ANQGSEA. The CDR3 loop spans 13 amino acids. The CDR3 loop reads CSVDPPGIEGYTF. CDR3 bases: TGCAGCGTTGATCCCCCAGGGATAGAGGGCTACACCTTC.

The chain uses TRBV18 and TRBJ1-1, with 11 positions matching TRBD1. The CDR3 covers 18 residues. V shed 6 bases, J shed 4 bases, and the junction held 16 bases outside the gene matches. CDR1 and CDR2 (germline): KGHSH, LQKENI. As DNA, the CDR3 is TGTGCCAGCTCCCCCCTTGCGGACAGGGGGCAGGTTAGCACTGAAGCTTTCTTT. Translating it yields CASSPLADRGQVSTEAFF.

V is TRBV2 and J is TRBJ2-1; D is undetermined. The CDR3 is 15 amino acids. V was cut by 5 bases and J by 0 bases, with 11 bases left in between. Germline V gene data show CDR1 as SNHLY and CDR2 as FYNNEI. CDR3 sequence (DNA): TGTGCCAGCAGTCCGACCCAGAGCTCCTACAATGAGCAGTTCTTC. It translates to CASSPTQSSYNEQFF.

Remarks on this clone: In the same sample, other DNA sequences code for this CDR3. V gene TRBV29-1 combines with J gene TRBJ2-1, with unresolved D. This CDR3 comprises 10 residues. The germline gives CDR1 SQVTM, CDR2 ANQGSEA. V gave up 4 bases and J gave up 6 bases, with 4 bases separating them. For the CDR3, the DNA is TGCAGCGTTGTAATCAATGAGCAGTTCTTC. It codes for CSVVINEQFF.

The chain links TRBV6-6 to TRBJ1-4, with D unresolved. V shed 2 bases and J shed 8 bases, with 18 bases lying between them. The CDR3 runs to 16 residues. CDR1 is MNHNY and CDR2 is SVGAGI in the germline V gene (reference sequence). CDR3 loop: CASSYDGEGVDEKLFF. In DNA, the CDR3 is TGTGCCAGCAGTTACGACGGAGAGGGCGTAGACGAAAAACTGTTTTTT.

The rearrangement uses TRBV29-1 and TRBJ1-2; a weak D match, TRBD1 (5 bases). The CDR3 loop spans 15 amino acids. Trimming took off 3 bases at V and 2 bases at J, with 16 bases between the two ends. The V gene's germline CDR1 is SQVTM and CDR2 ANQGSEA. The DNA of the CDR3 is TGCAGCGTTGAGGGGACGTCAAATCCCAACTATGGCTACACCTTC. This gives the protein CSVEGTSNPNYGYTF.

The chain uses TRBV7-9 and TRBJ1-5, with 9 bases aligning to TRBD1. Germline loops: CDR1 SEHNR, CDR2 FQNEAQ (reference sequence). Trimming cost V 1 base and J 15 bases; bases outside gene matches: 4. The CDR3 contains 12 residues. The CDR3 loop is CASSLGDRATHF. CDR3 bases: TGTGCCAGCAGCTTAGGGGACAGGGCCACGCATTTT.

The V call is TRBV7-2, the J call TRBJ1-2; D is undetermined. Germline V lookup: CDR1 SGHTA, CDR2 FQGNSA. Trimming shortened V by 1 base and J by 8 bases, and 11 bases separated the two germline ends. This CDR3 contains 13 residues. The DNA of the CDR3 is TGTGCCAGCAGCTTAGGATCGGGAGGAGGCTACACCTTC. Its protein is CASSLGSGGGYTF.

The rearrangement joins TRBV19 to TRBJ1-1; D remains ambiguous. This CDR3 is built from 10 residues. From germline, CDR1 is LNHDA and CDR2 SQIVND (reference sequence). V shed 5 bases and J shed 12 bases, with 10 bases lying between them. CDR3 loop: CASSSSRTFF. The CDR3 DNA reads TGTGCCAGTAGTTCCTCGCGGACTTTCTTT.